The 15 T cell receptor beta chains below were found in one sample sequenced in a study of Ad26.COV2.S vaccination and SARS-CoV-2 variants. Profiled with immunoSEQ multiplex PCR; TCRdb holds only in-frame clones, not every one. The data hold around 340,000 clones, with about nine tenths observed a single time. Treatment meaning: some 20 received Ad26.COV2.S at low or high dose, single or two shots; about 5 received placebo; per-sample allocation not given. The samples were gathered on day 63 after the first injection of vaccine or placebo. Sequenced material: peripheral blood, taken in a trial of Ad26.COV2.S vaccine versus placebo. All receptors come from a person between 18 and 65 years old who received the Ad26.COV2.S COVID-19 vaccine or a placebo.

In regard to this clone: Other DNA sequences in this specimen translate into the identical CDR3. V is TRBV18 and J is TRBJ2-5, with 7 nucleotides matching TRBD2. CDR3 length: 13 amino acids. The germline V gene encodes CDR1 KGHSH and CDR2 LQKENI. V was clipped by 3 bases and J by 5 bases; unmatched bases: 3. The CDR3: CASSPGGVETQYF. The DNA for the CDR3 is TGTGCCAGCTCACCGGGGGGGGTTGAGACCCAGTACTTC.

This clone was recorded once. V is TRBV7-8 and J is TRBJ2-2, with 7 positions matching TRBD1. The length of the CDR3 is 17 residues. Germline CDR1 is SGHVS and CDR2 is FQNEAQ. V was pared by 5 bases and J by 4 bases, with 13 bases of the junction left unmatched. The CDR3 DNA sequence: TGTGCCAGCAGCCGGGCTATGGGACAGAGTTTCACCGGGGAGCTGTTTTTT. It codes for CASSRAMGQSFTGELFF. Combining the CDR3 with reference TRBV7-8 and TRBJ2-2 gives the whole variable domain GAGVSQSPRYKVAKRGQDVALRCDPISGHVSLFWYQQALGQGPEFLTYFQNEAQLDKSGLPSDRFFAERPEGSVSTLKIQRTQQEDSAVYLCASSRAMGQSFTGELFFGEGSRLTVL.

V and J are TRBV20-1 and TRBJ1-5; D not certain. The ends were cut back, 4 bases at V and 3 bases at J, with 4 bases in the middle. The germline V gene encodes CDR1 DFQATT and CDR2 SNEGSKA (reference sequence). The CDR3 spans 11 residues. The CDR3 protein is CSATDNQPQHF. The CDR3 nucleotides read TGCAGTGCTACAGACAATCAGCCCCAGCATTTT.

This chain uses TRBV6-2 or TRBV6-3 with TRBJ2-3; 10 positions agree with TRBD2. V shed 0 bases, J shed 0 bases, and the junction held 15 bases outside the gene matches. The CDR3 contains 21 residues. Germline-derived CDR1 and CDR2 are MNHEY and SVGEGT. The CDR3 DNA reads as TGTGCCAGCAGTTACTCAGGGCTCGGTTCTAGCGGGGGCTCGAGCACAGATACGCAGTATTTT. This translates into CASSYSGLGSSGGSSTDTQYF.

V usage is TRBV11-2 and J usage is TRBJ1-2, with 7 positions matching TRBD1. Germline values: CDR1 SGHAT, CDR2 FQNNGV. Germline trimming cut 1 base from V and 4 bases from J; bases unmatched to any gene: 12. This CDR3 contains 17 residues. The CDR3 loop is CASSLALVGTALYGYTF. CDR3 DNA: TGTGCCAGCAGCTTAGCATTAGTGGGGACAGCCCTCTATGGCTACACCTTC.

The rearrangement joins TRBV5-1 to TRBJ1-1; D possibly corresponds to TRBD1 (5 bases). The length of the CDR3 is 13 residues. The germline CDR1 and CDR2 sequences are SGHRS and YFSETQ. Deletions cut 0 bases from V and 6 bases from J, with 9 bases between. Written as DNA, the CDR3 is TGCGCCAGCAGCTTGGGGGGCGGCGCTGAAGCTTTCTTT. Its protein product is CASSLGGGAEAFF.

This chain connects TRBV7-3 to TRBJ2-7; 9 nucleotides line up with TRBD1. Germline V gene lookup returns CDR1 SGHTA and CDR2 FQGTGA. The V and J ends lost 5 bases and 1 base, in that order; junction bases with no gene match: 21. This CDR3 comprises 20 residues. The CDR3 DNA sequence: TGTGCCAGCAGCCCCCGCCTGCATTTCGGCCCCGGACAGGGGTCCTACGAGCAGTACTTC. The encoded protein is CASSPRLHFGPGQGSYEQYF.

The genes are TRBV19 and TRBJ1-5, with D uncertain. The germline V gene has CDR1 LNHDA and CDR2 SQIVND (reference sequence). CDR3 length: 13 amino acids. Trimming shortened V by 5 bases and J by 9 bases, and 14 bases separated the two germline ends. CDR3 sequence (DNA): TGTGCCAGTAGTGAGCCAGGCGGAGGGCCCCAGCATTTT. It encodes CASSEPGGGPQHF.

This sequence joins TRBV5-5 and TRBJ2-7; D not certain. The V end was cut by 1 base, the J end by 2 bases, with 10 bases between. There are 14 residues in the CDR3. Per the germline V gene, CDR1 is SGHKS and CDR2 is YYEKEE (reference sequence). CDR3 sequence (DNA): TGTGCCAGCAGCTTGCGCAGGTCTCCCTACGAGCAGTACTTC. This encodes CASSLRRSPYEQYF.

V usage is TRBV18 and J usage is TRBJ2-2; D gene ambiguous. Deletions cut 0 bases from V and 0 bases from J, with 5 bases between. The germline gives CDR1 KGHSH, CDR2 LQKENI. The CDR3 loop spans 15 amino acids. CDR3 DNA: TGTGCCAGCTCACCACCGGTAGCGAACACCGGGGAGCTGTTTTTT. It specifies CASSPPVANTGELFF. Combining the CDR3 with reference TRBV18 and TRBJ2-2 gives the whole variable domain NAGVMQNPRHLVRRRGQEARLRCSPMKGHSHVYWYRQLPEEGLKFMVYLQKENIIDESGMPKERFSAEFPKEGPSILRIQQVVRGDSAAYFCASSPPVANTGELFFGEGSRLTVL.

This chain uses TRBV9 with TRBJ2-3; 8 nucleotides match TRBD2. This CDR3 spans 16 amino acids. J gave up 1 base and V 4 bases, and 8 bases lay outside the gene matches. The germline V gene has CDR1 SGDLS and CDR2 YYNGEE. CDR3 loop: CASSNRSGRRTDTQYF. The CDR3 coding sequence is TGTGCCAGCAGCAATCGAAGCGGGAGACGCACAGATACGCAGTATTTT.

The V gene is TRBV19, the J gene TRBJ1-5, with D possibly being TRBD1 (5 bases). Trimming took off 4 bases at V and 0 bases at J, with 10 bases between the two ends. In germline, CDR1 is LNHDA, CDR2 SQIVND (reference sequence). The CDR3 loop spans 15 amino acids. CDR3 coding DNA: TGTGCCAGTAGTACGACAGTCCATAGCAATCAGCCCCAGCATTTT. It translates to CASSTTVHSNQPQHF. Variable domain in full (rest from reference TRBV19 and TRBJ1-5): DGGITQSPKYLFRKEGQNVTLSCEQNLNHDAMYWYRQDPGQGLRLIYYSQIVNDFQKGDIAEGYSVSREKKESFPLTVTSAQKNPTAFYLCASSTTVHSNQPQHFGDGTRLSIL.

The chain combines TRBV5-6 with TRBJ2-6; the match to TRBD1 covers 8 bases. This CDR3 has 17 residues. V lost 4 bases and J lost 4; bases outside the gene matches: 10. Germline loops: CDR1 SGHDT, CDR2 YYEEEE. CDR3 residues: CASSERDRWSGANVLTF. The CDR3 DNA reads TGTGCCAGCAGCGAACGGGACAGGTGGTCCGGGGCCAACGTCCTGACTTTC.

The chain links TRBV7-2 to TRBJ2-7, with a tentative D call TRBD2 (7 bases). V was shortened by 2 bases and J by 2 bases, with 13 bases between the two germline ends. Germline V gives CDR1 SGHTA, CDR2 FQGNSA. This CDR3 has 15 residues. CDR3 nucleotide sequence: TGTGCCAGCAGCTTAACCGCGGGGGCCACCTACGAGCAGTACTTC. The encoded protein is CASSLTAGATYEQYF.

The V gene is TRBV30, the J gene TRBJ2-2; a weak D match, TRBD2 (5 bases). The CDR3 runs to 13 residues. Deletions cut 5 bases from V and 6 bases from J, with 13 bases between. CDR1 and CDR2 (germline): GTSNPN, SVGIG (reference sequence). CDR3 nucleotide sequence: TGTGCCTGGGACTTCGGAGGTTCCGGGGAGCTGTTTTTT. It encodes CAWDFGGSGELFF.